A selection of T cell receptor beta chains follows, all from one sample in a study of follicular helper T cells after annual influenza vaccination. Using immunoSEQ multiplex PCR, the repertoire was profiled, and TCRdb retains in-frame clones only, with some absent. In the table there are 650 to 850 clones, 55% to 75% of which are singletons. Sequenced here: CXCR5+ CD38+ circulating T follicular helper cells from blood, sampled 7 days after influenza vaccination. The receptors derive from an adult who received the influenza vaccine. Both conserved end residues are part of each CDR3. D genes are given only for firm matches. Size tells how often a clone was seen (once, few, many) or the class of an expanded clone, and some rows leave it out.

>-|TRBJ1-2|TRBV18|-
TGTGCCAGCTCAAGGGACGCGAAGAACTATGGCTACACCTTC
CASSRDAKNYGYTF
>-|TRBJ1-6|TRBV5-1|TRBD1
TGCGCCAGCAGCGACCTGGACAGGGGTAATTCACCCCTCCACTTT
CASSDLDRGNSPLHF
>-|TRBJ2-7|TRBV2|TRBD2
TGTGCCAGCACCGGGAGGGCAGCCGACGAGCAGTACTTC
CASTGRAADEQYF
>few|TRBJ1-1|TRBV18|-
TGTGCCAGCTCATTGGATGTCATGAACACTGAAGCTTTCTTT
CASSLDVMNTEAFF
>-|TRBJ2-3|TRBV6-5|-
TGTGCCAGCAGCCCCCCAGGGGGGGTCAGTACGCAGTATTTT
CASSPPGGVSTQYF
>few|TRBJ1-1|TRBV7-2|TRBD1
TGTGCCAGCAGCTTAGGACAGGGGTCCACTGAAGCTTTCTTT
CASSLGQGSTEAFF
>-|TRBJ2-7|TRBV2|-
TGTGCCAGCAGTGAAGGGGTCTACGAGCAGTACTTC
CASSEGVYEQYF
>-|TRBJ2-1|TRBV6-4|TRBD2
TGTGCCAGCCGACGTGTGGCTAGCGGGGGGGACTACAATGAGCAGTTCTTC
CASRRVASGGDYNEQFF
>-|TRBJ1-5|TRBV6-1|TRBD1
TGTGCCAGCAGTGGAGGGACAGCTCCCGGGCCCCAGCATTTT
CASSGGTAPGPQHF
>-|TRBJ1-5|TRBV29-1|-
TGCAGCGTAGCGGGATCCTCGGGCAATCAGCCCCAGCATTTT
CSVAGSSGNQPQHF
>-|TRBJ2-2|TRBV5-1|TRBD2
TGCGCCAGCAGTCCGAAGAGCGGGGGGGCCGATGGGGAGCTGTTTTTT
CASSPKSGGADGELFF
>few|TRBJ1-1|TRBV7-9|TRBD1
TGTGCCAGCAGCCCGACAGGGGCAGGAGGAGCTTTCTTT
CASSPTGAGGAFF
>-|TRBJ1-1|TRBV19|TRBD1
TGTGCCAGTAGGGACAGGGGGCGTGGCACTGAAGCTTTCTTT
CASRDRGRGTEAFF
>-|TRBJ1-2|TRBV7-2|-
TGTGCCAGCAGCCCCGGACGACACTATGGCTACACCTTC
CASSPGRHYGYTF
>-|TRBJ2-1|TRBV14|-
TGTGCCAGCAGCCAATTTACCGGGCCGATCCTCGAGCAGTTCTTC
CASSQFTGPILEQFF
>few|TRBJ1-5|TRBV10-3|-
TGTGCCATCAGTGGGGAGGGGAGCAATCAGCCCCAGCATTTT
CAISGEGSNQPQHF
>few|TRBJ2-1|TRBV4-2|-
TGTGCCAGCAGCCAAGATCTAGGGCGGGCTGAGCAGTTCTTC
CASSQDLGRAEQFF
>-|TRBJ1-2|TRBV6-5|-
TGTGCCAGCAGCGGAATAGAGGAGTCGGTTGGCTACACCTTC
CASSGIEESVGYTF
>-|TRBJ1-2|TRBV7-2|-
TGTGCCAGCAGCTTAGAGAGGGCCTATGGCTACACCTTC
CASSLERAYGYTF
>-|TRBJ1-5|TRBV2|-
TGTGCCAGCAGTGTGGGGGGAGACAGTCAGCCCCAGCATTTT
CASSVGGDSQPQHF
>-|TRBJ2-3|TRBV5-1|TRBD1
TGCGCCAGCAGCCCCCCGGGACAGGGGGCGAGGCGGGCGACGCAGTATTTT
CASSPPGQGARRATQYF
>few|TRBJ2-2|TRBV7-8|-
TGTGCCAGCAGCCCTCTAACGGGCACCGGGGAGCTGTTTTTT
CASSPLTGTGELFF
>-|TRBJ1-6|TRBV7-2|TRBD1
TGTGCCAGCAGCTTCGCGGACAGGGGTTTCTCACCCCTCCACTTT
CASSFADRGFSPLHF
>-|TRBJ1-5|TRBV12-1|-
TGTGCCAGCACGTCCCTCAGGGATTGGAATCAGCCCCAGCATTTT
CASTSLRDWNQPQHF
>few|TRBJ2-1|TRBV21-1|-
TGTGCCAGCAGCAAAAAGGCGTCCTACAATGAGCAGTTCTTC
CASSKKASYNEQFF
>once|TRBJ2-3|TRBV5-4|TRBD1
TGTGCCAGCAGCTCAGACAGGGGGCGCGTAGATACGCAGTATTTT
CASSSDRGRVDTQYF
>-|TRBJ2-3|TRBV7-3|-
TGTGCCAGCAGCCTCGGACTGGGCTCAGATACGCAGTATTTT
CASSLGLGSDTQYF
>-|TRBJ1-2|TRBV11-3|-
TGTGCCAGCACCTTTGGAGGGTCGAATGGCTACACCTTC
CASTFGGSNGYTF
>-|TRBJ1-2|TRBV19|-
TGTGCCAGTAGTACGGGGGGGGCAGGGCGCGTTTGGAGCTACACCTTC
CASSTGGAGRVWSYTF
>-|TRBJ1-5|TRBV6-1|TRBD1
TGTGCCAGCAGAGGGGACAGGGGGAATCAGCCCCAGCATTTT
CASRGDRGNQPQHF
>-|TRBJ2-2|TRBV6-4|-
TGTGCCAGCAGTGCCTCCAGGGGCGGCGGGAACACCGGGGAGCTGTTTTTT
CASSASRGGGNTGELFF
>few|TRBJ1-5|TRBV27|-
TGTGCCAGCAGTTCATCCCTGAGGAATCAGCCCCAGCATTTT
CASSSSLRNQPQHF
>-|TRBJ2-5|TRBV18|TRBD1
TGTGCCAGCTCACCACCCCCGGGACAGGGGTTGCAGACCCAGTACTTC
CASSPPPGQGLQTQYF
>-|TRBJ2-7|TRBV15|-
TGTGCCTCAGGATGGGCCAAGTACGAGCAGTACTTC
CASGWAKYEQYF
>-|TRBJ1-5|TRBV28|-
TGTGCCAGCAGTCCGACAAACCAGGGTCAGCCCCAGCATTTT
CASSPTNQGQPQHF
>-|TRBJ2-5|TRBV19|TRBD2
TGTGCCTCCAACGCGGGGGGAGAGACCCAGTACTTC
CASNAGGETQYF
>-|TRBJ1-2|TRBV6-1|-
TGTGCCAGCAGTGAAAACTGGGGACAAAACTATGGCTACACCTTC
CASSENWGQNYGYTF
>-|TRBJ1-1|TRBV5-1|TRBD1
TGCGCCAGCAGCCAGGGGGGCGGGACTGAAGCTTTCTTT
CASSQGGGTEAFF
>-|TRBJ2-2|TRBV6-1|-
TGTGCCAGCAGTGAAATCCCAGGGACCACCGGGGAGCTGTTTTTT
CASSEIPGTTGELFF
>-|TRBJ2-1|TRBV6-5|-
TGTGCCAGCAGTTACTCGATACGGCCAGTAGGGCATGAGCAGTTCTTC
CASSYSIRPVGHEQFF
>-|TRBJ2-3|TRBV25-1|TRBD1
TGTGCCAGCCGTATAGGGGGCCTTACAGATACGCAGTATTTT
CASRIGGLTDTQYF
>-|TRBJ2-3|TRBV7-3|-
TGTGCCAGCAGCACACAGGGTCGAGGGACAGATACGCAGTATTTT
CASSTQGRGTDTQYF
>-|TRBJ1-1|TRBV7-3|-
TGTGCCAGCAGCTTAGGGTGGGGAGTAGAAGCTTTCTTT
CASSLGWGVEAFF
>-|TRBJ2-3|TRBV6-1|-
TGTGCCAGGGGGGCGGGGGCGCACACAGATACGCAGTATTTT
CARGAGAHTDTQYF
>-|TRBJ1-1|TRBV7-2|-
TGTGCCAGCAGCCACGCGGGACGACAGAACACTGAAGCTTTCTTT
CASSHAGRQNTEAFF
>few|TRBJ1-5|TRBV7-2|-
TGTGCCAGCAGCCAGGGACGGGATCAGCCCCAGCATTTT
CASSQGRDQPQHF
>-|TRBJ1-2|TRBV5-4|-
TGTGCCAGCAGGGGCAGTAACTATGGCTACACCTTC
CASRGSNYGYTF
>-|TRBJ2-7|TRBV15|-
TGTGCCACCAGCGAGGGGGGGAGGGGTAGGGACGAGCAGTACTTC
CATSEGGRGRDEQYF
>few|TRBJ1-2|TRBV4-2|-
TGTGCCAGCAGCCAAGAATCGCGGGCTAACTATGGCTACACCTTC
CASSQESRANYGYTF
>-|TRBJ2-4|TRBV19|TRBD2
TGTGCCAGTAGTGCGGGACTAGCGGGGGAACCCCTAGCCAAAAACATTCAGTACTTC
CASSAGLAGEPLAKNIQYF
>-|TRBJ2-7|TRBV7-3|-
TGTGCCAGCAGCGTGACGGGGTCAAGGAACGAGCAGTACTTC
CASSVTGSRNEQYF
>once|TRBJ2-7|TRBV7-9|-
TGTGCCAGCAGCTTAGACGCGGCGTACGAGCAGTACTTC
CASSLDAAYEQYF
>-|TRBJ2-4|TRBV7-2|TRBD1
TGTGCCAGCAGCTTAGCTGGGAGGGACAGGGGATTAAACATTCAGTACTTC
CASSLAGRDRGLNIQYF
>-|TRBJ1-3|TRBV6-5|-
TGTGCCAGCAGTCCAACAGGGTCCCGTGGAAACACCATATATTTT
CASSPTGSRGNTIYF